Listed below are T cell receptor beta chains from one sample, sequenced in a study of control samples from healthy donors and cancer patients. Repertoires were generated with immunoSEQ multiplex PCR, while TCRdb's copy carries only in-frame clones and drops some. This table holds around 250,000 clones, almost 85% found once. The sample comprised PBMCs. The receptors were sampled from a woman aged 55-69 years with lung cancer. The CDR3 runs from the conserved cysteine through the conserved F or W. D genes are given only for firm matches. Only some rows state a clone size, as once, few, many or a class for expanded clones.

clone size,D gene,J gene,V gene,CDR3 DNA,CDR3 protein
NA,NA,TRBJ2-2,TRBV5-1,TGCGCCAGCAGCTTGGATAGCCGGCAGCTCACCGGGGAGCTGTTTTTT,CASSLDSRQLTGELFF
NA,TRBD2,TRBJ2-7,TRBV5-4,TGTGCCAGCAGCTTTAGTCTAGCGGGAGAGATGCGGGGCGAGCAGTACTTC,CASSFSLAGEMRGEQYF
few,NA,TRBJ1-1,TRBV6-5,TGTGCCAGCATTCGAGTCGGTGGCACTGAAGCTTTCTTT,CASIRVGGTEAFF
few,NA,TRBJ2-4,TRBV3-1/TRBV3-2,TGTGCCAGCAGCCAAGGCGAGGCGACCAGAGCCAAAAACATTCAGTACTTC,CASSQGEATRAKNIQYF
once,NA,TRBJ1-2,TRBV12-3/TRBV12-4,TGTGCCAGCAGCCTAGGAGGGGGAGATGGCTACACCTTC,CASSLGGGDGYTF
NA,NA,TRBJ1-4,TRBV5-1,TGCGCCAGCGGCACCGAGCCAAACTTACCTAATGAAAAACTGTTTTTT,CASGTEPNLPNEKLFF
NA,TRBD1,TRBJ2-1,TRBV5-6,TGTGCCAGCAGCTTGGTCGGAACAGGGGGCTACAATGAGCAGTTCTTC,CASSLVGTGGYNEQFF
NA,NA,TRBJ1-1,TRBV29-1,TGCAGCGGACTCCGGGGCCAAGCTTTCTTT,CSGLRGQAFF
NA,TRBD1,TRBJ1-1,TRBV6-5,TGTGCCAGCAGCGGGACAGTAAACACTGAAGCTTTCTTT,CASSGTVNTEAFF
NA,NA,TRBJ2-2,TRBV5-4,TGTGCCAGCAGCTTGGCTGGAGTTGGAGGGGAGCTGTTTTTT,CASSLAGVGGELFF
NA,NA,TRBJ1-1,TRBV18,TGTGCCAGCTCACGGATTTTAGGTAGGGAGGGCACTGAAGCTTTCTTT,CASSRILGREGTEAFF
NA,NA,TRBJ1-1,TRBV10-3,TGTGCCATCAGCCCCCCAGGGGACGGGGCGTTCCCTTTCTTT,CAISPPGDGAFPFF
NA,TRBD1,TRBJ1-4,TRBV5-1,TGCGCCAGCAGCGCAAGACAGGGCAATGAAAAACTGTTTTTT,CASSARQGNEKLFF
NA,NA,TRBJ2-7,TRBV12-3/TRBV12-4,TGTGCCAGCAGCTTGACAGTTCCAGGAGAGCAGTACTTC,CASSLTVPGEQYF
NA,TRBD2,TRBJ2-1,TRBV6-5,TGTGCCAGCAGACTCACTAGCGGGCTTTACAATGAGCAGTTCTTC,CASRLTSGLYNEQFF
NA,NA,TRBJ1-2,TRBV5-6,TGTGCCAGCAGCTTCCCCACCACCTATGGCTACACCTTC,CASSFPTTYGYTF
few,NA,TRBJ1-4,TRBV7-9,TGTGCCAGCAGCGATGACGCGACAGGCCTCCGGGCCCGTTTT,CASSDDATGLRARF
NA,NA,TRBJ1-4,TRBV11-2,TGTGCCAGCAGTCGGGGAGCTAATGAAAAACTGTTTTTT,CASSRGANEKLFF
NA,TRBD1,TRBJ2-2,TRBV10-3,TGTGCCATCAGCGGGACAGGGCGAACCGGGGAGCTGTTTTTT,CAISGTGRTGELFF
NA,NA,TRBJ2-5,TRBV11-2,TGTGCCAGCAGCTTGCAACCCCAAGAGACCCAGTACTTC,CASSLQPQETQYF